The 3 T cell receptor beta chains in this list originate from one sample, sequenced in a study of identical twins. A single record per CDR3 protein comes from TCRdb applying MiXCR to the 5' RACE reads. The sample lists a few hundred thousand distinct CDR3 sequences; over 8.5% were seen once. The sample was also linked to a second study, of yellow fever vaccine responses in identical twins.

Source material: PBMCs. Receptor source: a woman aged 18-29 years in good health.

The CDR3: CAGTVDSAYNEQFF. The CDR3 DNA reads as TGTGCCGGGACGGTCGATTCCGCCTACAATGAGCAGTTCTTC. This rearrangement joins TRBV30 to TRBJ2-1; D is tentatively TRBD1 or TRBD2 (5 bases each). The V gene lost 8 bases and the J gene lost 2 bases, with 16 bases spanning the gap. The CDR3 contains 14 residues. The germline CDR1 and CDR2 sequences are GTSNPN and SVGIG (reference sequence).

This clonotype was recorded a few times. This chain joins TRBV3-1 and TRBJ2-3; tentatively, D is TRBD2 (7 bases). The CDR3 covers 15 residues. In germline, CDR1 is LGHDT, CDR2 YNNKEL (reference sequence). Trimming pared 1 base from V and 6 bases from J, leaving 14 bases between. CDR3 nucleotide sequence: TGTGCCAGCAGCCAAGTAGGGGGGGAAATCGATACGCAGTATTTT. Protein: CASSQVGGEIDTQYF.

The chain has TRBV6-5 and TRBJ2-7; TRBD1 matches 7 bases. This CDR3 region has 15 residues. Germline trimming cut 0 bases from V and 6 bases from J; bases unmatched to any gene: 8. CDR1 is MNHEY and CDR2 is SVGAGI in the germline V gene. As DNA, the CDR3 is TGTGCCAGCAGTTACTCCGCTGACAGGGCGCGCGAGCAGTACTTC. Amino acid sequence: CASSYSADRAREQYF.